This T cell receptor (beta chain) was identified during a study of blood T cell repertoires in COVID-19. The wider study: Whether acute or convalescent, the COVID-19 samples came from the United States, Italy and Spain. Sample material is recorded as cDNA or gDNA derived from T cells, B-cell-depleted T cells, or PBMCs.

In its sample, this clone was seen once. In the original workflow: Nucleated cell counts were estimated from reference gene primer amplification. Data came from immunoSEQ multiplex PCR; TCRdb stores just in-frame clones and leaves some out. From that table come the V and J calls and clone size; the DNA was used to work out D and trimming. The sample has 130,000 or so clones, about 84% seen once. Germline V gene sequence: CDR1 LNHDA, CDR2 SQIVND (reference sequence). Trimming took off 5 bases at V and 4 bases at J, with 17 bases between the two ends. The CDR3 length is 15 residues. This TCR was recovered from an older woman with acute or convalescent COVID-19. The sample taken for sequencing was peripheral blood. The rearrangement uses TRBV19 and TRBJ2-5; no clear D. DNA for the CDR3: TGTGCCAGTAGTTCTGCGAGTTGGAGATTAGAGACCCAGTACTTC. Amino acids: CASSSASWRLETQYF.